Presented here are 9 T cell receptor beta chains from one specimen sequenced in a study of T cell clonotyping in hematopoietic cell transplantation. Data came from immunoSEQ multiplex PCR; TCRdb stores just in-frame clones and leaves some out. The table records approximately 7,200 clones, about 88% of them present only once. This material consisted of PBMCs, taken 30 days after allogeneic stem cell transplant. All receptors come from a female patient aged 50 to 60 who had an allogeneic stem cell transplant from an unrelated donor, so the T cells may come from the graft donor. Some clones in this sample may be carry-over from other donors' samples.

The chain has TRBV6-5 and TRBJ2-7; 11 nucleotides agree with TRBD2. Unmatched junction bases numbered 7, after V lost 6 bases and J lost 3 bases. The length of the CDR3 is 15 residues. Germline CDR1 is MNHEY and CDR2 is SVGAGI. Here the CDR3 DNA reads TGTGCCAGCAGCCCCGGGACTAGCGGTTTCTACGAGCAGTACTTC. Its translation: CASSPGTSGFYEQYF.

The chain links TRBV10-3 to TRBJ2-2; 7 positions match TRBD2. Germline V lookup: CDR1 ENHRY, CDR2 SYGVKD. The CDR3 loop spans 17 amino acids. V was clipped by 4 bases and J by 7 bases; unmatched bases: 15. Written as DNA, the CDR3 is TGTGCCATCAGTGTTATCCCCAGCGGGGAAGCGGGCGGGGAGCTGTTTTTT. It is translated as CAISVIPSGEAGGELFF.

The V call is TRBV28, the J call TRBJ1-1; D not resolved. V dropped 7 bases and J dropped 1 base, with 7 bases sitting between them. The CDR3 runs to 12 residues. The V gene's germline CDR1 is MDHEN and CDR2 SYDVKM. The CDR3 coding sequence is TGTGCCAGCAATCCGGGGAACACTGAAGCTTTCTTT. This encodes CASNPGNTEAFF. Full variable domain (outside the CDR3, taken from reference TRBV28 and TRBJ1-1): DVKVTQSSRYLVKRTGEKVFLECVQDMDHENMFWYRQDPGLGLRLIYFSYDVKMKEKGDIPEGYSVSREKKERFSLILESASTNQTSMYLCASNPGNTEAFFGQGTRLTVV.

CDR3 coding DNA: TGTGCCAGCAGCCCTCAGGGGGCGTCTAGCCAGCCCCAGCATTTT. It yields the protein CASSPQGASSQPQHF. V and J are TRBV7-2 and TRBJ1-5; 8 bases are a match to TRBD1. After removal of 5 bases from V and 7 bases from J, the junction contained 10 bases not matched to a gene. Germline CDR1 is SGHTA and CDR2 is FQGNSA. This CDR3 has 15 residues.

The chain joins TRBV5-6 to TRBJ1-1; D not resolved. Germline CDR1 is SGHDT and CDR2 is YYEEEE. Trimming took 1 base from V and 7 from J, leaving 8 bases between them. The CDR3 runs 12 residues. The CDR3 bases are TGTGCCAGCAGCTTGTCGGTCAGTGAAGCTTTCTTT. Amino acid sequence: CASSLSVSEAFF.

The CDR3 is CASTSLGAGANVLTF. CDR3 sequence (DNA): TGTGCCAGCACTTCCCTGGGCGCTGGGGCCAACGTCCTGACTTTC. This chain links TRBV2 with TRBJ2-6, with D hard to call. CDR1 and CDR2 from the germline V gene are SNHLY and FYNNEI. The CDR3 totals 15 residues. Trimming shortened V by 7 bases and J by 2 bases, and 12 bases separated the two germline ends.

The rearrangement links TRBV30 to TRBJ1-5, with D unclear. Trimming shortened V by 1 base and J by 0 bases, and 4 bases separated the two germline ends. The CDR3 has 13 residues. The germline CDR1 and CDR2 sequences are GTSNPN and SVGIG (reference sequence). CDR3: CAWSGSSNQPQHF. The CDR3 coding sequence is TGTGCCTGGAGTGGGTCTAGCAATCAGCCCCAGCATTTT.

The chain has TRBV11-2 and TRBJ2-1; tentative D call: TRBD2 (7 bases). Germline lookup yields CDR1 SGHAT and CDR2 FQNNGV. The V end was cut by 6 bases, the J end by 9 bases, with 27 bases between. The CDR3 covers 17 residues. In nucleotides, the CDR3 is TGTGCCAGCAGTCTAGAGGGAGGGACATTTAGGTCAGGTGAGCAGTTCTTC. Protein sequence: CASSLEGGTFRSGEQFF.

The V and J genes are TRBV18 and TRBJ1-2, with D maybe TRBD1 (5 bases). Looked up from germline, CDR1 is KGHSH and CDR2 is LQKENI. The CDR3 is 14 amino acids. Between the trimmed V and J ends, which lost 2 bases and 2 bases, there was a span of 9 bases. The CDR3: CASSPGAPNYGYTF. The CDR3 bases are TGTGCCAGCTCACCAGGGGCGCCGAACTATGGCTACACCTTC.